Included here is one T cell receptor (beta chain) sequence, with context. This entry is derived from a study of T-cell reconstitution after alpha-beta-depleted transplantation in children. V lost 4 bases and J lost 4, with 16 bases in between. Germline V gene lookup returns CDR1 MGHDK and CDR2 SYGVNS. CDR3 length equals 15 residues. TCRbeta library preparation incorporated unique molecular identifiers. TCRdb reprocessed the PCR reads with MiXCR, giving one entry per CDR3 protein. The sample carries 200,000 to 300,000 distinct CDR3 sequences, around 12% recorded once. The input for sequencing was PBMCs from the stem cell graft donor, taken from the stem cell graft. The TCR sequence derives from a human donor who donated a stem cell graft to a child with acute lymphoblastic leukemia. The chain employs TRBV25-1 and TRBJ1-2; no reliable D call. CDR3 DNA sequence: TGTGCCAGCAGTGGATCTCGATTCGGCGGCTATGGCTACACCTTC. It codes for CASSGSRFGGYGYTF.